The present entry profiles one T cell receptor beta chain with its context. The CDR3 sequence is 13 residues long. Trimming removed 4 bases at V and 1 base at J, with 7 bases between. The germline gives CDR1 MRHNA, CDR2 SNTAGT. Profiling relied on immunoSEQ multiplex PCR, and the TCRdb table lists in-frame clones only, not all of them. Of about 660,000 clones in the sample, around 87% were seen once. The sample is drawn from a study of shared T cell receptors in the human thymus. This sample also appeared in a second study, on human thymus T cells.

Material for sequencing was thymocytes. This receptor was identified in a boy under two years old with a congenital heart defect. This chain joins TRBV6-4 and TRBJ1-1; D uncertain. CDR3 nucleotide sequence: TGTGCCAGCAGTGGAGAGCCGAACACTGAAGCTTTCTTT. Translating gives CASSGEPNTEAFF.